This T cell receptor beta chain was captured in a study of Ad26.COV2.S vaccination and SARS-CoV-2 variants. Study-wide background: Ad26.COV2.S given intramuscularly, once or twice 56 days apart. Study outcomes and limitations: It is possible that the TCR breadth and depth analyses underestimated the total T cell responses. Vaccinees showed greater spike-specific TCR breadth than placebo recipients. Comparability of non-spike TCR breadth was observed across vaccine and placebo recipients.

Treatment indicated: roughly 20 received Ad26.COV2.S at low or high dose, single or two shots; 5 received placebo; per-sample allocation not given. On day 63 after the first injection, vaccine and placebo recipients gave samples. Details on this clone: Its antigen is still unknown.

Germline loops: CDR1 SGHRS, CDR2 YFSETQ. V gave up 0 bases and J gave up 8 bases, with 17 bases separating them. This CDR3 spans 15 amino acids. Profiling relied on immunoSEQ multiplex PCR, and the TCRdb table lists in-frame clones only, not all of them. The data contain about 320,000 clones, roughly 90% of them seen just once; the ten biggest clones take up 5.5%. This clonotype originated in a person aged 18-65 years who received the Ad26.COV2.S COVID-19 vaccine or a placebo. The V call is TRBV5-1, the J call TRBJ1-2, with D maybe TRBD1 (6 bases). Material: peripheral blood, obtained in a trial of Ad26.COV2.S vaccine versus placebo. The CDR3 DNA reads TGCGCCAGCAGCTTGGTAACAGGGAGCTCCGGCGGCTACACCTTC. Encoded protein: CASSLVTGSSGGYTF.